This T cell receptor beta chain emerged from a study of control samples from healthy donors and cancer patients. Repertoires were generated with immunoSEQ multiplex PCR, while TCRdb's copy carries only in-frame clones and drops some. The sample gives about 28,000 clones, less than 80% of which show up once; about 20% is in the top ten. The V and J ends lost 3 bases and 1 base respectively, with 9 bases between them. Looked up from germline, CDR1 is KGHSH and CDR2 is LQKENI. This CDR3 has 15 amino acids. Sequenced material: PBMCs. The sequence came from a man aged 55 to 69 with head and neck cancer. The genes are TRBV18 and TRBJ1-4, with a weak D call TRBD1 (5 bases). The DNA of the CDR3 is TGTGCCAGCTCACCGGGGACTCGAACTAATGAAAAACTGTTTTTT. Its translation is CASSPGTRTNEKLFF.